This T cell receptor (beta chain) was sequenced in a study of PD-1 blockade in mismatch repair-deficient tumors. V lost 6 bases, J lost 3 bases, and 8 bases lay in between. Germline CDR1 and CDR2: MNHEY and SMNVEV (reference sequence). This CDR3 contains 12 residues. Libraries were prepared by immunoSEQ multiplex PCR; TCRdb keeps only in-frame clonotypes and omits some of them. The sample yields 100,000 to 150,000 clones, about 86% seen once. Sequenced material: peripheral blood, taken 44 weeks after starting pembrolizumab. This clonotype originated in an adult with mismatch repair-deficient cancer. The chain carries TRBV27 and TRBJ1-1; a possible D gene is TRBD1 (5 bases). The CDR3 nucleotides read TGTGCCAGCAGACGGGGGTACACTGAAGCTTTCTTT. Protein: CASRRGYTEAFF.